What follows are 21 T cell receptor beta chains derived from one specimen sequenced in a study of patients and donors after allogeneic stem cell transplantation. TCRdb re-called the RT-PCR reads through MiXCR, storing one row per CDR3 protein. The sample has 400,000 to 500,000 distinct CDR3 sequences, 15% to 20% seen once. The sequenced sample consisted of blood, either unsorted or a sorted T cell fraction (not recorded which). The origin of the receptors is a human donor who was either an allogeneic HSCT recipient or a stem cell or donor lymphocyte infusion donor (not recorded which). It is not recorded whose cells these are; they may come from a transplant donor.

This clonotype has a count of ten or more. The rearrangement links TRBV29-1 to TRBJ2-7; a possible D gene is TRBD1 (6 bases). The germline gives CDR1 SQVTM, CDR2 ANQGSEA. V was pared by 6 bases and J by 2 bases, with 14 bases between. CDR3 size: 13 residues. CDR3 residues: CSVVGTTTYEQYF. CDR3 nucleotide sequence: TGCAGCGTGGTTGGGACAACCACCTACGAGCAGTACTTC.

Many counts were recorded for this clonotype. V and J are TRBV3-1 and TRBJ2-1, with 9 bases fitting TRBD1. Germline CDR1 reads LGHDT; CDR2 reads YNNKEL (reference sequence). Trimming at V came to 7 bases and at J to 4 bases, leaving 8 bases not matched to a gene. CDR3 length: 15 residues. For the CDR3, the DNA is TGTGCCAGCACCGCCGGGACAGGGCCATACAATGAGCAGTTCTTC. Translating it yields CASTAGTGPYNEQFF.

This clonotype was picked up a small number of times. V and J are TRBV25-1 and TRBJ2-1, with 7 bases lining up with TRBD2. The CDR3 has 15 residues. Germline V gene lookup returns CDR1 MGHDK and CDR2 SYGVNS. Unmatched junction bases numbered 7, after V lost 4 bases and J lost 4 bases. The CDR3 loop reads CASSVGGKGYNEQFF. The CDR3 bases are TGTGCCAGCAGTGTGGGGGGGAAAGGGTACAATGAGCAGTTCTTC. Drawing the rest from reference TRBV25-1 and TRBJ2-1, the complete variable domain is EADIYQTPRYLVIGTGKKITLECSQTMGHDKMYWYQQDPGMELHLIHYSYGVNSTEKGDLSSESTVSRIRTEHFPLTLESARPSHTSQYLCASSVGGKGYNEQFFGPGTRLTVL.

The chain recombines TRBV12-3 or TRBV12-4 with TRBJ2-7; 10 nucleotides match TRBD1. This CDR3 region has 17 residues. V shed 3 bases and J 1 base; nucleotides not matched to a gene: 9. CDR3 nucleotides: TGTGCCAGCAGTTTGGGGGACAGGGGAATAAGGTCCTACGAGCAGTACTTC. This sequence encodes CASSLGDRGIRSYEQYF.

This clonotype was recorded at least ten times. This chain connects TRBV5-1 to TRBJ2-7; D could derive from TRBD1 or TRBD2 (5 bases each). CDR3 size: 15 residues. The germline V gene has CDR1 SGHRS and CDR2 YFSETQ. V lost 4 bases, J lost 2 bases, and 16 bases lay in between. CDR3 nucleotide sequence: TGCGCCAGCAGCCCAATCCGGGGCCTAACCTACGAGCAGTACTTC. Its protein is CASSPIRGLTYEQYF.

Notes on this clonotype: An end of the junction does not agree with germline; a read error may underlie this. V is TRBV7-7 and J is TRBJ2-5, with 9 bases aligning to TRBD2. This CDR3 is 15 amino acids long. Germline CDR1 is SSHAT and CDR2 is FNYEAQ (reference sequence). The CDR3, as DNA: TGTGCTAGCAGCTTGGGAGCGGGGGGCGAAGAGACCCAGTACTTC. Protein: CASSLGAGGEETQYF. The full variable domain, with the rest looked up from reference TRBV7-7 and TRBJ2-5, is GAGVSQSPRYKVTKRGQDVTLRCDPISSHATLYWYQQALGQGPEFLTYFNYEAQPDKSGLPSDRFSAERPEGSISTLTIQRTEQRDSAMYRCASSLGAGGEETQYFGPGTRLLVL.

The chain uses TRBV20-1 and TRBJ1-2; unclear D gene. V shed 3 bases and J shed 1 base, with 9 bases lying between them. The CDR3 has 13 amino acids. The germline CDR1 and CDR2 sequences are DFQATT and SNEGSKA (reference sequence). The CDR3 nucleotides read TGCAGTGCTAGGCGACTGGATAACTATGGCTACACCTTC. Protein product: CSARRLDNYGYTF.

This clonotype was picked up a small number of times. This chain connects TRBV19 to TRBJ2-3, with a tentative D call TRBD1 (6 bases). CDR3 size: 16 residues. The germline V gene encodes CDR1 LNHDA and CDR2 SQIVND (reference sequence). The V end was cut by 2 bases, the J end by 6 bases, with 18 bases between. The CDR3 DNA follows: TGTGCCAGTAGTATATTAGGGGGACCGCCAACGGATACGCAGTATTTT. As protein: CASSILGGPPTDTQYF.

This clonotype occurred once. The chain recombines TRBV18 with TRBJ1-1, with 9 bases lining up with TRBD1. Per the germline V gene, CDR1 is KGHSH and CDR2 is LQKENI. Trimming at V came to 3 bases and at J to 6 bases, leaving 5 bases not matched to a gene. The length of the CDR3 is 14 residues. As DNA, the CDR3 is TGTGCCAGCTCACCCGACAGGGGGGGGTCTGAAGCTTTCTTT. This sequence encodes CASSPDRGGSEAFF.

V usage is TRBV6-2 or TRBV6-3 and J usage is TRBJ2-7, with 8 nucleotides matching TRBD1. V was clipped by 2 bases and J by 4 bases; unmatched bases: 10. The CDR3 sequence is 16 residues long. The germline V gene encodes CDR1 MNHEY and CDR2 SVGEGT. The CDR3 loop is CASSYADRGVRYEQYF. The CDR3 DNA reads TGTGCCAGCAGTTACGCAGACAGGGGCGTTCGGTACGAGCAGTACTTC.

This chain uses TRBV4-3 with TRBJ1-1; no reliable D call. The CDR3 spans 15 residues. V was cut by 4 bases and J by 1 base, with 13 bases left in between. Germline values: CDR1 LGHNA, CDR2 YSLEER. CDR3 residues: CASSRSSAGNTEAFF. CDR3 in DNA: TGCGCCAGCAGCCGTTCAAGTGCGGGGAACACTGAAGCTTTCTTT.

This clonotype was recorded a few times. The chain employs TRBV7-9 and TRBJ2-5; perhaps TRBD1 as D (5 bases). The CDR3 sequence is 12 residues long. V dropped 6 bases and J dropped 1 base, with 6 bases sitting between them. Germline V gene data show CDR1 as SEHNR and CDR2 as FQNEAQ (reference sequence). In DNA, the CDR3 is TGTGCCAGCAGAGGGGCCCAAGAGACCCAGTACTTC. As protein: CASRGAQETQYF.

This clonotype was recorded at least ten times. This chain connects TRBV20-1 to TRBJ1-4; D may be TRBD1 (5 bases). CDR1 DFQATT and CDR2 SNEGSKA come from the germline V gene (reference sequence). This CDR3 has 13 residues. V lost 1 base and J lost 6, with 9 bases in between. The CDR3 reads CSARGGFDEKLFF. CDR3 nucleotides: TGCAGTGCTAGAGGGGGCTTCGATGAAAAACTGTTTTTT.

The V and J genes are TRBV7-2 and TRBJ2-1; 10 positions agree with TRBD2. From germline, CDR1 is SGHTA and CDR2 FQGNSA. The CDR3 sequence is 16 residues long. With 5 bases clipped from V and 7 bases from J, the junction kept 11 bases outside the gene matches. The CDR3 bases are TGTGCCAGCAGCCAAACTAGCGGGGCGAGGGAGAATGAGCAGTTCTTC. Encoded protein: CASSQTSGARENEQFF. The whole variable domain, filled in from reference TRBV7-2 and TRBJ2-1, reads GAGVSQSPSNKVTEKGKDVELRCDPISGHTALYWYRQSLGQGLEFLIYFQGNSAPDKSGLPSDRFSAERTGGSVSTLTIQRTQQEDSAVYLCASSQTSGARENEQFFGPGTRLTVL.

V gene TRBV5-4 combines with J gene TRBJ1-4; unclear D gene. CDR1 and CDR2 from the germline V gene are SGHNT and YYREEE (reference sequence). The CDR3 is 15 residues long. Trimming removed 2 bases from V and 5 bases from J, with 13 bases in between. The CDR3, as DNA: TGTGCCAGCAGCTTAGGTTCCCCAAGGAATGAAAAACTGTTTTTT. It specifies CASSLGSPRNEKLFF.

This clonotype was detected a few times. The chain is built from TRBV5-6 and TRBJ2-5, with 7 bases identical to TRBD1. The ends lost 3 bases at V and 4 bases at J; junction bases unmatched: 9. This CDR3 contains 15 residues. The V gene's germline CDR1 is SGHDT and CDR2 YYEEEE. CDR3 DNA sequence: TGTGCCAGCAGCTGGGGGACAGCGAAACCAGAGACCCAGTACTTC. Amino acid sequence: CASSWGTAKPETQYF.

The chain employs TRBV5-1 and TRBJ2-5; 8 nucleotides align to TRBD1. V lost 0 bases and J lost 2; bases outside the gene matches: 6. Germline loops: CDR1 SGHRS, CDR2 YFSETQ. This CDR3 comprises 16 residues. The CDR3 loop reads CASSLAGTGSQETQYF. The CDR3 nucleotides read TGCGCCAGCAGCTTGGCCGGGACAGGTTCACAAGAGACCCAGTACTTC.

This clonotype was seen a handful of times. The J gene is TRBJ2-3, the V gene TRBV21-1; TRBD2 was called by the table and not checked on the DNA. TRBV21-1 corresponds to a pseudogene. This CDR3 is built from 16 residues. The CDR3 spells CASSTFRGGHTDTQYF. CDR3 in DNA: TGTGCCAGCAGCACCTTCCGTGGCGGGCACACAGATACGCAGTATTTT.

This clonotype was counted a few times. The rearrangement joins TRBV9 to TRBJ2-3; TRBD2 might be the D (6 bases). Germline V gene lookup returns CDR1 SGDLS and CDR2 YYNGEE. Trimming stripped 0 bases from V and 6 bases from J, with 17 bases between. The CDR3 loop spans 16 amino acids. CDR3 region: CASSVGTGAGLDTQYF. CDR3 in DNA: TGTGCCAGCAGCGTAGGTACCGGGGCGGGGTTGGATACGCAGTATTTT.

V and J are TRBV15 and TRBJ2-2, with 8 bases lining up with TRBD2. This CDR3 contains 15 residues. Germline values: CDR1 LNHNV, CDR2 YYDKDF (reference sequence). After removal of 5 bases from V and 2 bases from J, the junction contained 4 bases not matched to a gene. The CDR3 spells CATSPLAGNTGELFF. The CDR3 DNA is TGTGCCACCAGCCCTCTAGCGGGCAACACCGGGGAGCTGTTTTTT.

The rearrangement uses TRBV4-2 and TRBJ2-7, with D possibly TRBD1 on 5 matching bases. V was clipped by 3 bases and J by 4 bases, with 10 bases between them. The CDR3 runs 13 residues. Per the germline V gene, CDR1 is LGHNA and CDR2 is YNFKEQ. The CDR3 loop is CASSHRTGYEQYF. The CDR3 DNA follows: TGTGCCAGCAGCCACAGAACAGGTTACGAGCAGTACTTC.